These T cell receptor beta chains were read from a single sample in a study of blood T cell repertoires in COVID-19. The repertoire was sequenced with immunoSEQ multiplex PCR; TCRdb's copy has only in-frame clones and lacks some. Of around 99,000 clones in the sample, about three quarters were seen once. The material sequenced was peripheral blood. These receptors originate from a human donor in a cohort sampled during active or convalescent COVID-19. The CDR3 runs from the conserved cysteine through the conserved F or W. D genes are given only for firm matches. Part of the rows lack a size; the others show once, few, many or a class for expanded clones.

D,J,V,size,DNA,CDR3
.,TRBJ2-1,TRBV25-1,.,TGTGCCAGCAGTGATTGGGGGGGGACAGGCTCCTACAATGAGCAGTTCTTC,CASSDWGGTGSYNEQFF
.,TRBJ2-1,TRBV3-1/TRBV3-2,.,TGTGCCAGCAGCCCCTTTGGGGGGTCCGATGAGCAGTTCTTC,CASSPFGGSDEQFF
.,TRBJ2-2,TRBV9,.,TGTGCCAGCAGCCCCGGGATCGAGGGCGGGGAGCTGTTTTTT,CASSPGIEGGELFF
TRBD2,TRBJ2-2,TRBV27,.,TGTGCCAGCAGAGTAGCGGGAGCTGGCGGGGAGCTGTTTTTT,CASRVAGAGGELFF
.,TRBJ2-3,TRBV7-2,.,TGTGCCAGCAGCTTACAAATCCGCACAGATACGCAGTATTTT,CASSLQIRTDTQYF
.,TRBJ2-7,TRBV11-2,.,TGTGCCAGCAGCTTAGATCCCCGGCGGGGTAACCACGAGCAGTACTTC,CASSLDPRRGNHEQYF
.,TRBJ1-1,TRBV7-2,few,TGTGCCAGCAGCTACCCCTGGGGTGAGGGAACTGAAGCTTTCTTT,CASSYPWGEGTEAFF
.,TRBJ1-5,TRBV7-3,.,TGTGCCAGCAGCTTAGATTCCTATAGCAATCAGCCCCAGCATTTT,CASSLDSYSNQPQHF
TRBD1,TRBJ2-7,TRBV4-1,.,TGCGCCAGCAGCCAAGCCACTAACCGGGACAGGGGCTACGAGCAGTACTTC,CASSQATNRDRGYEQYF
.,TRBJ2-7,TRBV28,.,TGTGCCAGCAGCCCCTCAGGGGACTCCTACGAGCAGTACTTC,CASSPSGDSYEQYF
.,TRBJ2-4,TRBV6-5,.,TGTGCCAGCAGTACGGGTAGAATAGCCAAAAACATTCAGTACTTC,CASSTGRIAKNIQYF
TRBD1,TRBJ2-7,TRBV19,.,TGTGCCACCAGAAGGACAGGGGGTTCCCCCGAGCAGTACTTC,CATRRTGGSPEQYF
.,TRBJ2-3,TRBV7-2,once,TGTGCCAGCAGCCGTACTAGTGTCGATGCAGATACGCAGTATTTT,CASSRTSVDADTQYF
TRBD1,TRBJ1-2,TRBV28,.,TGTGCCAGCAGTCAAGGGACAGACCGATATGGCTACACCTTC,CASSQGTDRYGYTF
.,TRBJ2-2,TRBV3-1/TRBV3-2,.,TGTGCCAGCAGCCCTACAGGAGTGAAGGGTAGAAACACCGGGGAGCTGTTTTTT,CASSPTGVKGRNTGELFF
TRBD2,TRBJ2-2,TRBV3-1/TRBV3-2,.,TGTGCCAGCAATTGGCGGGGGGCGACCGGGGAGCTGTTTTTT,CASNWRGATGELFF
TRBD2,TRBJ2-3,TRBV11-2,.,TGTGCCAGCAGCTTACTAGCGGGGGGCACAGATACGCAGTATTTT,CASSLLAGGTDTQYF
TRBD1,TRBJ1-2,TRBV5-4,.,TGTGCCAGCAGCTCCGGACAGGGCAACTATGGCTACACCTTC,CASSSGQGNYGYTF
TRBD1,TRBJ1-4,TRBV29-1,.,TGCAGCGTTGCCAACCACAGGGGTGAAAAACTGTTTTTT,CSVANHRGEKLFF
.,TRBJ2-7,TRBV3-1/TRBV3-2,.,TGTGCCAGCAGCCCCCCCCGGTCCGGCAGGGTCACCTACGAGCAGTACTTC,CASSPPRSGRVTYEQYF
.,TRBJ1-1,TRBV27,.,TGTGCCAGCAGTTCCCTAACAGGGCCCATGAACACTGAAGCTTTCTTT,CASSSLTGPMNTEAFF
.,TRBJ2-1,TRBV7-2,.,TGTGCCAGCAGCTCAGCTTTACAGGGTTTCTATGAGCAGTTCTTC,CASSSALQGFYEQFF